This T cell receptor beta chain was sequenced during a study of beta chain features in type 1 diabetes. Findings and limits, study-wide: All four CD4+ subsets from Type 1 diabetes patients carried moderately but significantly shorter TCRB CDR3s.

Every isolated RNA sample was fully reverse transcribed, so sequencing captured expressed TCRB transcripts. Here immunoSEQ multiplex PCR was the method, and the copy in TCRdb shows in-frame clones only, minus some. The sample has nearly 700,000 clones; around an eighth are singletons. Trimming stripped 0 bases from V and 4 bases from J, with 6 bases between. CDR3 length: 12 residues. Germline-derived CDR1 and CDR2 are GTSNPN and SVGIG (reference sequence). This clone was counted only a few times. As yet, its antigen is unknown. The identical CDR3 is also encoded by other nucleotide sequences in the sample.

Sequences were obtained from naive CD4+ T cells from blood. V usage is TRBV30 and J usage is TRBJ2-5; D gene ambiguous. The TCR originated in a man between 18 and 35 years old with type 1 diabetes. The CDR3 reads CAWSVSRETQYF. In DNA form, the CDR3 reads TGTGCCTGGAGTGTCTCGCGAGAGACCCAGTACTTC.